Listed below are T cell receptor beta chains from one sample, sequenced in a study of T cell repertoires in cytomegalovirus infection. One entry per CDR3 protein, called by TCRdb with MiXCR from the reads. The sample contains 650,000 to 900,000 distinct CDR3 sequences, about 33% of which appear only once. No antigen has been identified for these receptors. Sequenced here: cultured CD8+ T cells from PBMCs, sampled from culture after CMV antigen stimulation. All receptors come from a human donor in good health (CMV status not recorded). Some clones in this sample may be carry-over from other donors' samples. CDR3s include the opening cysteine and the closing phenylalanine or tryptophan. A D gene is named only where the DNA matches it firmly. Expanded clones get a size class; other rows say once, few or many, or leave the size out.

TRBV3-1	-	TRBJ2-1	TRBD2	CASSRGLAGREQFF	TGTGCCAGCAGCCGGGGACTAGCGGGGAGAGAGCAGTTCTTC
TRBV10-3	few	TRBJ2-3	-	CAISEKGWEVKDTQYF	TGTGCCATCAGTGAGAAGGGCTGGGAGGTCAAAGATACGCAGTATTTT
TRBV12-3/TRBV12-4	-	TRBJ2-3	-	CASSTPLDHPPDTQYF	TGTGCCAGCAGTACCCCCCTGGACCACCCCCCTGATACGCAGTATTTT
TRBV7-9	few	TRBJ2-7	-	CASSLDQPGTYEQYF	TGTGCCAGCAGCTTAGATCAGCCGGGGACCTACGAGCAGTACTTC
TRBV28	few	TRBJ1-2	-	CASSIFSNYGYTF	TGTGCCAGCAGCATTTTCTCGAACTATGGCTACACCTTC
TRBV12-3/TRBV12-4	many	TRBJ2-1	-	CASSLRGDLSYNEQFF	TGTGCCAGCAGTTTAAGGGGGGACCTCTCCTACAATGAGCAGTTCTTC
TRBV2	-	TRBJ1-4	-	CASSEGLLGEKLFF	TGTGCCAGCAGTGAGGGGCTATTGGGTGAAAAACTGTTTTTT
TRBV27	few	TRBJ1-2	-	CASGQPTNYGYTF	TGTGCCAGCGGACAGCCGACTAACTATGGCTACACCTTC
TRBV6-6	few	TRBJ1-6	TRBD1	CASSPQGGKNSPLHF	TGTGCCAGCAGTCCCCAGGGGGGCAAGAATTCACCCCTCCACTTT
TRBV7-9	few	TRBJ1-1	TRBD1	CASSSLDPGGRTEAFF	TGTGCCAGCAGCTCCCTTGACCCAGGGGGCCGCACTGAAGCTTTCTTT
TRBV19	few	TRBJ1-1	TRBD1	CASNTGAEAFF	TGTGCCAGCAACACAGGGGCGGAAGCTTTCTTT
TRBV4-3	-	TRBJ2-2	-	CASSQEPRGSNTGELFF	TGCGCCAGCAGCCAAGAGCCCCGGGGTTCGAACACCGGGGAGCTGTTTTTT
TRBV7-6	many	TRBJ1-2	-	CASSSGLGGGYGYTF	TGTGCCAGCAGCTCAGGACTTGGAGGGGGCTATGGCTACACCTTC
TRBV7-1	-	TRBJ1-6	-	CANSSDRLRNSPLHF	TGTGCCAACAGCTCGGACCGGCTGAGAAATTCACCCCTCCACTTT
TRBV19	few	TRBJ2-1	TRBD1	CASREGATYNEQFF	TGTGCCAGCAGAGAGGGGGCGACCTACAATGAGCAGTTCTTC
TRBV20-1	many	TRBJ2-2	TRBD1	CSARASDRGLTGELFF	TGCAGTGCTAGAGCCTCGGACAGGGGGCTCACCGGGGAGCTGTTTTTT
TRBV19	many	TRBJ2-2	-	CASRDSWSTGELFF	TGTGCCAGTAGGGACAGCTGGAGCACCGGGGAGCTGTTTTTT
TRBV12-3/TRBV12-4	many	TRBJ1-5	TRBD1	CASSYLTGSFQPQHF	TGTGCCAGCAGTTACCTGACAGGGAGTTTTCAGCCCCAGCATTTT
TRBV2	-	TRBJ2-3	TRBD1	CASRETGQLDTQYF	TGTGCCAGCAGGGAGACGGGACAGCTAGATACGCAGTATTTT
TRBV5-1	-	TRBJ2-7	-	CASSKFGTANYEQYF	TGCGCCAGCAGCAAATTTGGGACGGCAAACTACGAGCAGTACTTC
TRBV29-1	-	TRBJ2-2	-	CSVDGQSLTGELFF	TGCAGCGTTGATGGACAGAGCCTCACCGGGGAGCTGTTTTTT
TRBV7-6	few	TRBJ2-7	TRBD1	CASSLGAGGLPEQYF	TGTGCCAGCAGCTTAGGGGCAGGGGGATTACCCGAGCAGTACTTC
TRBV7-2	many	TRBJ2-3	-	CASSLRGGDTDTQYF	TGTGCCAGCAGTTTGAGGGGGGGCGACACAGATACGCAGTATTTT
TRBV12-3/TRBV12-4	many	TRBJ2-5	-	CASSLRGAETQYF	TGTGCCAGCAGTCTGCGAGGGGCAGAGACCCAGTACTTC
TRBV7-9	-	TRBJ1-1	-	CASSLTLSAAEAFF	TGTGCCAGCAGCTTAACATTATCCGCAGCTGAAGCTTTCTTT